This T cell receptor beta chain was recorded in a study of T cells in Graves' hyperthyroidism and ophthalmopathy. This clonotype was counted only a few times. Template material for amplifying TCR beta CDR3 regions consisted of RNA transcripts. First-round RT-PCR of the TCR CDR3 relied on the HTBI primer set. TCRdb reanalysed the multiplex PCR reads using MiXCR and keeps one entry per CDR3 protein. The repertoire holds about 400,000 distinct CDR3 sequences, with around a sixth as singletons. A lack of ophthalmopathy progression within 18 months defined stable Graves' hyperthyroidism. Uncontrolled infection, other autoimmune disease, pregnancy or lactation disqualified patients from enrolment. Orbital computed tomography, thyroid ultrasound, serum thyroxine and TRAb, and clinical symptoms together informed the diagnoses. The CDR3 runs 16 residues. V was shortened by 5 bases and J by 6 bases, with 22 bases between the two germline ends. Per germline, CDR1 MNHNS and CDR2 SASEGT.

Material for sequencing was blood. The sequence was obtained from a woman under 30 with Graves' hyperthyroidism. The gene calls are TRBV6-1 and TRBJ1-2; D may be TRBD1 (6 bases). The CDR3 sequence: CASSFHAGDSGDGYTF. DNA of the CDR3: TGTGCCAGCAGTTTCCATGCAGGGGATTCAGGCGATGGCTACACCTTC.